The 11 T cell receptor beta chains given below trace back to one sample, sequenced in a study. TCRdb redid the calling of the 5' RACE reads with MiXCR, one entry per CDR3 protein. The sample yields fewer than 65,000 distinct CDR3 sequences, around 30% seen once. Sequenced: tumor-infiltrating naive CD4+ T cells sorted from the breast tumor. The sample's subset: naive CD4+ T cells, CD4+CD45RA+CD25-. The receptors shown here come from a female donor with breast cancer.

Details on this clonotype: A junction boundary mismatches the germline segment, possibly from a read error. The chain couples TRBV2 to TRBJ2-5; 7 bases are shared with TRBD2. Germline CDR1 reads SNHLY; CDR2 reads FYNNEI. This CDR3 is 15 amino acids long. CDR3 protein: CASSGLAVGGETKYF. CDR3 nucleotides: TGTGCCAGCAGTGGCCTAGCGGTAGGAGGAGAGACCAAGTACTTC. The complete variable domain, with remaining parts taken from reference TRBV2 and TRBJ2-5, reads EPEVTQTPSHQVTQMGQEVILRCVPISNHLYFYWYRQILGQKVEFLVSFYNNEISEKSEIFDDQFSVERPDGSNFTLKIRSTKLEDSAMYFCASSGLAVGGETKYFGPGTRLLVL.

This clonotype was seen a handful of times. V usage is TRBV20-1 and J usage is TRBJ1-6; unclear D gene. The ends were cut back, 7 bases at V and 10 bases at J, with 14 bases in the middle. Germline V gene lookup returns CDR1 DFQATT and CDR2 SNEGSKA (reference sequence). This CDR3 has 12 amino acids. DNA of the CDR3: TGCAGTGGTGGTCAGGATGGGTCACCCCTCCACTTT. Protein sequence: CSGGQDGSPLHF.

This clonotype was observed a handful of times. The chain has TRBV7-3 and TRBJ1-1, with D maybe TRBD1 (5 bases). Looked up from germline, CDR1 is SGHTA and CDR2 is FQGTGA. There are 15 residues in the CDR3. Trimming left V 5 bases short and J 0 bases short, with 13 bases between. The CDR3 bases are TGTGCCAGCAGCCCCGTCGGGGGATTGAACACTGAAGCTTTCTTT. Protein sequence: CASSPVGGLNTEAFF.

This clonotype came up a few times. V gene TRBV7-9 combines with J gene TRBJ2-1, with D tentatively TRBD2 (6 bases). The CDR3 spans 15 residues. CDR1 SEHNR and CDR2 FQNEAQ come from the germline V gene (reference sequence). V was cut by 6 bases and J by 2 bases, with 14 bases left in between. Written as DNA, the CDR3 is TGTGCCAGCAGTCTTGCGGGGCCTCCCTACAATGAGCAGTTCTTC. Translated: CASSLAGPPYNEQFF.

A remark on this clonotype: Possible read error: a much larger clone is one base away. CDR3 amino acids: CASSRSARLAGLSTDTQYF. As DNA, the CDR3 is TGTGCCAGCAGCCGCAGCGCCAGACTAGCGGGACTTAGCACAGATACGCAGTATTTT. The J gene is TRBJ2-3, the V gene TRBV7-8; TRBD2 matches at 11 bases. Per the germline V gene, CDR1 is SGHVS and CDR2 is FQNEAQ. CDR3 size: 19 residues. V shed 5 bases, J shed 0 bases, and the junction held 13 bases outside the gene matches.

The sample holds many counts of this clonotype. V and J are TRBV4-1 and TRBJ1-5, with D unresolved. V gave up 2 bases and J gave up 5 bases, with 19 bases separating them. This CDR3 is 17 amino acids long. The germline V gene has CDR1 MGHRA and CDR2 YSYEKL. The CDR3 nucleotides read TGCGCCAGCAGCCAACCGCTGAGGAAGGGTCCGTATCAGCCCCAGCATTTT. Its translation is CASSQPLRKGPYQPQHF.

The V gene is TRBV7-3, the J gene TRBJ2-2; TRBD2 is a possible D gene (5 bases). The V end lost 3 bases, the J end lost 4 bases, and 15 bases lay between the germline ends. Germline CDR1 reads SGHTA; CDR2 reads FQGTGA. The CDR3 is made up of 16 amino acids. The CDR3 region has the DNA TGTGCCAGCAGCTTTGGTGGCGATGCGGGCACCGGGGAGCTGTTTTTT. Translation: CASSFGGDAGTGELFF.

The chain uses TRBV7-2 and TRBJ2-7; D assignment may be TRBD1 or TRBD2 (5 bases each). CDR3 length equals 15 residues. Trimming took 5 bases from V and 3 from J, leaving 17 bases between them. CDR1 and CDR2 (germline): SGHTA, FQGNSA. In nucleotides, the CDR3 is TGTGCCAGCAGCGAGCAGACGGGACCTAGCTACGAGCAGTACTTC. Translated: CASSEQTGPSYEQYF. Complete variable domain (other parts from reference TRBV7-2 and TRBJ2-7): GAGVSQSPSNKVTEKGKDVELRCDPISGHTALYWYRQSLGQGLEFLIYFQGNSAPDKSGLPSDRFSAERTGGSVSTLTIQRTQQEDSAVYLCASSEQTGPSYEQYFGPGTRLTVT.

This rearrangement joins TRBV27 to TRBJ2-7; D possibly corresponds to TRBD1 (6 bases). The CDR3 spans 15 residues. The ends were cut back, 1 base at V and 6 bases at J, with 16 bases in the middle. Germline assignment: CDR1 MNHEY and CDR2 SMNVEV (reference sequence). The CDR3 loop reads CASSLWAGVFGEQYF. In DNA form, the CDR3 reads TGTGCCAGCAGTTTATGGGCAGGGGTCTTTGGCGAGCAGTACTTC.

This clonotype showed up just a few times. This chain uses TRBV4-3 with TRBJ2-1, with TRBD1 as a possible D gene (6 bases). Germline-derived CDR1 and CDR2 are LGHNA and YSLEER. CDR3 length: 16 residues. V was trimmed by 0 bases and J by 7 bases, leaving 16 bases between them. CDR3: CASSQDTAQQGNEQFF. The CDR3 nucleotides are TGCGCCAGCAGCCAAGATACCGCGCAACAGGGAAATGAGCAGTTCTTC.

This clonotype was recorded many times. CDR3 bases: TGTGCCACCAGGAAAAGCGGGGGGGCGTTTGAGCAGTACTTC. Translating gives CATRKSGGAFEQYF. V and J are TRBV15 and TRBJ2-7; TRBD2 aligns across 10 bases. The CDR3 has 14 amino acids. J lost 7 bases, V lost 6 bases, and 9 bases had no gene match. In germline, CDR1 is LNHNV, CDR2 YYDKDF (reference sequence).